This T cell receptor beta chain came from a study of T-cell reconstitution after alpha-beta-depleted transplantation in children. Study results and caveats: About two months after transplant, alpha-beta T cells reportedly came from several hundred expanded graft clones. Some patients showed high day-60 TCRbeta diversity, which derived from surviving recipient T cells and thymic progenitors. By one year post-transplant, T-cell counts and diversity largely arose from T cells that were newly produced.

V was pared by 4 bases and J by 0 bases, with 11 bases between. CDR1 is MGHDK and CDR2 is SYGVNS in the germline V gene. CDR3 length: 15 residues. The TCRbeta library incorporated unique molecular identifiers. Each CDR3 protein is one row after TCRdb ran MiXCR on the PCR reads. The sample contains almost 250,000 distinct CDR3 sequences, roughly 25% of which appear only once. The table lists this clonotype with many counts. The antigen is unknown. V usage is TRBV25-1 and J usage is TRBJ2-3, with D possibly TRBD1 on 5 matching bases. The sequenced sample was PBMCs, obtained before TCRalphabeta/CD19-depleted stem cell transplant. The origin of this receptor is a girl aged 2 to 9 with Fanconi anemia, due to receive a stem cell transplant. CDR3 loop: CASSVWGPSTDTQYF. In nucleotides, the CDR3 is TGTGCCAGCAGTGTATGGGGCCCTAGCACAGATACGCAGTATTTT.